This T cell receptor beta chain is from a study of blood T cells in healthy people across ages. Points from the study as a whole: Significant beta diversity loss was already apparent by age about 39, declining roughly linearly.

About this clonotype itself: Its matching antigen is unknown.

Using a J-beta primer mix together with a sample-barcoded 5' primer, a second PCR was run for roughly 7 to 12 cycles. Via MiXCR, TCRdb re-called the 5' RACE reads, giving one row per CDR3 protein. The data show around 580,000 distinct CDR3 sequences, roughly 43% seen once. The CDR3 runs to 16 residues. Trimming at V came to 2 bases and at J to 0 bases, leaving 3 bases not matched to a gene. Per the germline V gene, CDR1 is LNHNV and CDR2 is YYDKDF (reference sequence). J is TRBJ2-2 and V is TRBV15; the match to TRBD2 covers 7 bases. The receptor was isolated from a man older than 75 in good health. The material sequenced was blood. The CDR3 protein is CATSRLGLTNTGELFF. CDR3 DNA: TGTGCCACCAGCAGACTGGGACTAACGAACACCGGGGAGCTGTTTTTT.